The 14 T cell receptor beta chains presented below share a single source sample, sequenced in a study of blood T cell repertoires in COVID-19. The data were produced by immunoSEQ multiplex PCR, yet TCRdb's version contains in-frame clones alone and is incomplete. The sample records fewer than 250,000 clones, around 84% being singletons. The sequencing sample was made of peripheral blood. These receptors all come from a man younger than 45 with active or convalescent COVID-19.

The chain uses TRBV18 and TRBJ2-7; 11 positions agree with TRBD2. The CDR3 contains 16 residues. Unmatched junction bases numbered 4, after V lost 3 bases and J lost 0 bases. Germline V CDR1 and CDR2: KGHSH, LQKENI. In DNA form, the CDR3 reads TGTGCCAGCTCACCCGGACTAGCGGGTACCTCCTACGAGCAGTACTTC. Translating it yields CASSPGLAGTSYEQYF. Drawing the rest from reference TRBV18 and TRBJ2-7, the complete variable domain is NAGVMQNPRHLVRRRGQEARLRCSPMKGHSHVYWYRQLPEEGLKFMVYLQKENIIDESGMPKERFSAEFPKEGPSILRIQQVVRGDSAAYFCASSPGLAGTSYEQYFGPGTRLTVT.

The chain recombines TRBV2 with TRBJ2-2, with TRBD2 matching 7 bases. Germline assignment: CDR1 SNHLY and CDR2 FYNNEI. CDR3 length: 14 amino acids. Losses at the gene ends were 0 bases for V and 7 bases for J; bases not matched to a gene: 2. The CDR3 nucleotides are TGTGCCAGCAGTGAAGCGGGGGGGAGCGGGGAGCTGTTTTTT. It is translated as CASSEAGGSGELFF.

J is TRBJ1-5 and V is TRBV6-2 or TRBV6-3; no firm D call. Trimming pared 2 bases from V and 0 bases from J, leaving 17 bases between. Germline V gene sequence: CDR1 MNHEY, CDR2 SVGEGT. This CDR3 is 18 amino acids long. The CDR3 bases are TGTGCCAGCAGTTACCCCACCTCCTTCAGATATAGCAATCAGCCCCAGCATTTT. Amino acids: CASSYPTSFRYSNQPQHF.

The chain recombines TRBV27 with TRBJ2-3; D may be TRBD1 (6 bases). In germline, CDR1 is MNHEY, CDR2 SMNVEV (reference sequence). V was clipped by 6 bases and J by 0 bases, with 13 bases between them. This CDR3 has 15 amino acids. CDR3 in DNA: TGTGCCAGCAGACAGCCGGGACAAAGCACAGATACGCAGTATTTT. It translates to CASRQPGQSTDTQYF.

The V and J genes are TRBV29-1 and TRBJ2-1; 11 positions agree with TRBD2. CDR3 length equals 22 residues. Germline V gives CDR1 SQVTM, CDR2 ANQGSEA. J lost 7 bases, V lost 5 bases, and 31 bases had no gene match. CDR3 sequence reads: CSVYIFQGWASGRPSYPNEQFF. The CDR3 nucleotides read TGCAGCGTTTACATTTTCCAGGGATGGGCTAGCGGGAGGCCCTCGTACCCTAATGAGCAGTTCTTC.

Turning to this clone: Other DNA sequences in the sample encode the same CDR3. The V and J genes are TRBV9 and TRBJ2-2; D not resolved. Germline lookup yields CDR1 SGDLS and CDR2 YYNGEE. The CDR3 totals 14 residues. Trimming took off 1 base at V and 1 base at J, with 5 bases between the two ends. This chain's CDR3 is CASSVTGNTGELFF. The CDR3 DNA reads as TGTGCCAGCAGCGTAACGGGGAACACCGGGGAGCTGTTTTTT.

The rearrangement links TRBV3-1 (or the pseudogene TRBV3-2) to TRBJ2-3, with D perhaps TRBD1 (6 bases). V dropped 4 bases and J dropped 4 bases, with 12 bases sitting between them. The CDR3 spans 14 residues. Germline V gene lookup returns CDR1 LGHDT and CDR2 YNNKEL (reference sequence). CDR3 residues: CASSLRGVADTQYF. The CDR3 coding sequence is TGTGCCAGCAGCCTCAGGGGAGTGGCAGATACGCAGTATTTT.

The CDR3 loop is CASSASTGFNEQFF. The CDR3 DNA sequence: TGTGCCAGCAGTGCCTCCACAGGTTTTAATGAGCAGTTCTTC. The V and J genes are TRBV25-1 and TRBJ2-1, with D maybe TRBD1 (5 bases). The CDR3 sequence is 14 residues long. Trimming cost V 4 bases and J 7 bases, with 14 bases left between them. CDR1 is MGHDK and CDR2 is SYGVNS in the germline V gene.

This chain uses TRBV4-2 with TRBJ2-7; 8 nucleotides align to TRBD1. This CDR3 is built from 17 residues. J gave up 3 bases and V 3 bases, and 13 bases lay outside the gene matches. Germline CDR1 reads LGHNA; CDR2 reads YNFKEQ. The CDR3 nucleotides read TGTGCCAGCAGCCACCAACCGACCCGGACAGGGAACTACGAGCAGTACTTC. Its protein product is CASSHQPTRTGNYEQYF.

The chain combines TRBV19 with TRBJ1-2; D gene uncertain. Germline values: CDR1 LNHDA, CDR2 SQIVND (reference sequence). The CDR3 length is 14 residues. V dropped 7 bases and J dropped 2 bases, with 14 bases sitting between them. The CDR3 reads CASNLAAVNYGYTF. CDR3 DNA sequence: TGTGCCAGTAATCTCGCGGCAGTCAACTATGGCTACACCTTC.

This clone was seen once. The CDR3 spells CASADRGFSYEQYF. Written as DNA, the CDR3 is TGTGCCAGCGCGGACAGGGGGTTTTCCTACGAGCAGTACTTC. The J gene is TRBJ2-7, the V gene TRBV27; 10 bases are a match to TRBD1. V lost 8 bases and J lost 1; bases outside the gene matches: 5. The CDR3 has 14 residues. Germline loops: CDR1 MNHEY, CDR2 SMNVEV (reference sequence).

J is TRBJ2-5 and V is TRBV21-1; TRBD2, the table's D call, was not compared with the DNA. TRBV21-1 represents a pseudogene. The CDR3 runs to 15 residues. CDR3 nucleotides: TGTGCCAGCAGCAATTTTATCGGGGGGCCGGAGACCCAGTACTTC. Translating it yields CASSNFIGGPETQYF.

The chain has TRBV5-1 and TRBJ2-7, with a possible D match to TRBD1 (5 bases). This CDR3 comprises 16 residues. V was cut by 0 bases and J by 1 base, with 14 bases left in between. CDR1 is SGHRS, CDR2 YFSETQ, per germline. The CDR3 sequence: CASSLAGLAGSYEQYF. CDR3 DNA sequence: TGCGCCAGCAGCTTGGCAGGGTTAGCAGGATCCTACGAGCAGTACTTC. The full variable domain, rest sourced from reference TRBV5-1 and TRBJ2-7, is KAGVTQTPRYLIKTRGQQVTLSCSPISGHRSVSWYQQTPGQGLQFLFEYFSETQRNKGNFPGRFSGRQFSNSRSEMNVSTLELGDSALYLCASSLAGLAGSYEQYFGPGTRLTVT.

The chain links TRBV7-7 to TRBJ2-5, with TRBD2 matching 8 bases. The V segment lost 1 base and the J segment 0 bases; nucleotides outside the gene matches: 4. This CDR3 has 16 amino acids. Germline CDR1 and CDR2: SSHAT and FNYEAQ (reference sequence). The CDR3 bases are TGTGCCAGCAGCTTAGTGGGCGGGGGGCACCAAGAGACCCAGTACTTC. Its translation is CASSLVGGGHQETQYF.